This T cell receptor beta chain emerged from a study of blood T cell repertoires in COVID-19. As for the study in general: Spain, Italy and the United States supplied samples that represented acute and convalescent COVID-19. PBMCs, B-cell-depleted T cells, or T cells were the source of the cDNA or gDNA that made up the material.

Sequencing was performed with immunoSEQ multiplex PCR; in TCRdb, only in-frame clones are kept and a portion is missing. The sample has tens of thousands of clones; 65% to 90% are singletons. This sequence was found in a man in his sixties with acute or convalescent COVID-19. The sample comprised peripheral blood.

The CDR3 region is CASKREGGHEQFF. The CDR3 region has the DNA TGCGCCAGCAAGCGGGAGGGAGGACATGAGCAGTTCTTC. The chain recombines TRBV5-1 with TRBJ2-1, with 10 bases aligning to TRBD2. The CDR3 loop spans 13 amino acids. Germline assignment: CDR1 SGHRS and CDR2 YFSETQ. V lost 6 bases to trimming and J lost 8 bases; unmatched junction nucleotides: 5.